These 25 T cell receptor beta chains originate from one sample sequenced in a study of regulatory and conventional T cells in RAG deficiency. Libraries were prepared by immunoSEQ multiplex PCR; TCRdb keeps only in-frame clonotypes and omits some of them. Of under 35,000 clones in the sample, about 76% are singletons; the top ten hold roughly 3.4%. Conventional CD4+ T cells were sorted from blood as CD25-low CD127-high cells. The sample was also reused in another study, on regulatory T cells. That work states: The PCR used 52 TRBV and 13 TRBJ primers.

The sample was CD4+ effector T cells sorted from blood. The receptors originated from a human donor in good health.

V and J are TRBV5-1 and TRBJ2-1, with D hard to call. The CDR3 totals 17 residues. With 0 bases removed from V and 6 bases from J, the gap between germline ends came to 19 bases. Germline V gives CDR1 SGHRS, CDR2 YFSETQ. The CDR3 protein is CASSLVASRNRPNEQFF. As DNA, the CDR3 is TGCGCCAGCAGCTTGGTTGCGAGCCGTAACAGACCCAATGAGCAGTTCTTC.

This clone was counted between two and nine times. The chain has TRBV19 and TRBJ1-2; TRBD1 matches 9 bases. With 6 bases clipped from V and 4 bases from J, the junction kept 9 bases outside the gene matches. This CDR3 is built from 15 residues. Germline CDR1 LNHDA, CDR2 SQIVND (reference sequence). The CDR3 sequence: CASRSLPGQGYGYTF. The CDR3 DNA sequence: TGTGCCAGTAGATCCCTCCCGGGACAGGGCTATGGCTACACCTTC.

This rearrangement joins TRBV5-6 to TRBJ1-2; D not certain. This CDR3 spans 15 amino acids. V dropped 3 bases and J dropped 1 base, with 13 bases sitting between them. CDR1 and CDR2 (germline): SGHDT, YYEEEE. The DNA for the CDR3 is TGTGCCAGCAGCTCCAGACCGAACCTTAACTATGGCTACACCTTC. Translation gives CASSSRPNLNYGYTF.

This clone was seen once. J is TRBJ1-4 and V is TRBV4-1; D might be TRBD1 (5 bases). The CDR3 is 14 amino acids. Germline CDR1 reads MGHRA; CDR2 reads YSYEKL. V lost 6 bases to trimming and J lost 3 bases, with 11 bases between them. The CDR3 DNA sequence: TGCGCCAGCAGTGAGGGGCCATCTAATGAAAAACTGTTTTTT. Its translation: CASSEGPSNEKLFF.

The V call is TRBV19, the J call TRBJ1-5; maybe TRBD1 (6 bases). V shed 7 bases and J shed 0 bases, with 10 bases lying between them. The length of the CDR3 is 14 residues. Germline-derived CDR1 and CDR2 are LNHDA and SQIVND (reference sequence). Here the CDR3 DNA reads TGTGCCAGTATTGACAGGTATAGCAATCAGCCCCAGCATTTT. Its translation is CASIDRYSNQPQHF. The full variable domain, its missing parts supplied by reference TRBV19 and TRBJ1-5, is DGGITQSPKYLFRKEGQNVTLSCEQNLNHDAMYWYRQDPGQGLRLIYYSQIVNDFQKGDIAEGYSVSREKKESFPLTVTSAQKNPTAFYLCASIDRYSNQPQHFGDGTRLSIL.

V gene TRBV5-4 combines with J gene TRBJ1-5, with unresolved D. The CDR3 contains 14 residues. Per the germline V gene, CDR1 is SGHNT and CDR2 is YYREEE (reference sequence). Deletions cut 0 bases from V and 9 bases from J, with 13 bases between. Written as DNA, the CDR3 is TGTGCCAGCAGCTTGGCTCCGTTCGAAGGGCCCCAGCATTTT. It translates to CASSLAPFEGPQHF.

V usage is TRBV15 and J usage is TRBJ1-1, with D perhaps matching TRBD1 (5 bases). The CDR3 extends over 14 amino acids. Germline CDR1 reads LNHNV; CDR2 reads YYDKDF (reference sequence). Trimming took 5 bases from V and 2 from J, leaving 12 bases between them. The CDR3 bases are TGTGCCACCAGCTTTATGAGGGGTAACACTGAAGCTTTCTTT. As protein: CATSFMRGNTEAFF.

The genes are TRBV6-1 and TRBJ2-7; 9 bases are a match to TRBD1. CDR3 size: 13 residues. Germline V gene data show CDR1 as MNHNS and CDR2 as SASEGT. The junction had 4 bases not matched to a gene; V was cut back by 8 bases and J by 2 bases. CDR3 region: CASDRDRAYEQYF. The CDR3 DNA follows: TGTGCCAGCGACCGGGACAGGGCCTACGAGCAGTACTTC.

The rearrangement joins TRBV6-4 to TRBJ1-2; the match to TRBD1 covers 7 bases. The CDR3 has 15 residues. J was trimmed by 4 bases and V by 5 bases; bases with no gene match: 10. CDR1 is MRHNA, CDR2 SNTAGT, per germline. The CDR3 DNA reads as TGTGCCAGCAGTCATTTATCGGACAGGATCTATGGCTACACCTTC. Protein sequence: CASSHLSDRIYGYTF.

This clone showed up just once. V and J are TRBV6-5 and TRBJ1-2; D is perhaps TRBD1 (5 bases). V was cut by 2 bases and J by 4 bases, with 8 bases left in between. This CDR3 is 13 amino acids long. Germline V gene lookup returns CDR1 MNHEY and CDR2 SVGAGI. The CDR3, as DNA: TGTGCCAGCAGTTACAGGGGCCGCTATGGCTACACCTTC. Protein sequence: CASSYRGRYGYTF.

V gene TRBV5-6 combines with J gene TRBJ1-3; D is unclear. Germline V gene sequence: CDR1 SGHDT, CDR2 YYEEEE. Trimming left V 2 bases short and J 9 bases short, with 9 bases between. This CDR3 has 12 residues. As DNA, the CDR3 is TGTGCCAGCAGCTTAAGCCCGAGCACCATATATTTT. Protein product: CASSLSPSTIYF.

This CDR3 reads CAWSVGSGGSDTQYF. DNA for the CDR3: TGTGCCTGGAGTGTAGGTAGCGGGGGGTCCGATACGCAGTATTTT. This sequence joins TRBV30 and TRBJ2-3, with 10 nucleotides matching TRBD2. V trimming: 0 bases; J trimming: 6 bases; junction bases outside the gene matches: 6. This CDR3 comprises 15 residues. Germline values: CDR1 GTSNPN, CDR2 SVGIG (reference sequence).

The chain uses TRBV4-1 and TRBJ1-1, with no clear D. The CDR3 is 16 amino acids. Germline-derived CDR1 and CDR2 are MGHRA and YSYEKL. Trimming took 1 base from V and 1 from J, leaving 13 bases between them. CDR3 sequence reads: CASSQVRNPANTEAFF. In nucleotides, the CDR3 is TGCGCCAGCAGCCAAGTGAGGAACCCGGCGAACACTGAAGCTTTCTTT.

V is TRBV4-2 and J is TRBJ1-1; no clear D. The CDR3 runs 14 residues. The germline V gene has CDR1 LGHNA and CDR2 YNFKEQ. V was clipped by 4 bases and J by 1 base, with 10 bases between them. For the CDR3, the DNA is TGTGCCAGCAGCCGGACGGATCAGAACACTGAAGCTTTCTTT. Its protein product is CASSRTDQNTEAFF.

This clone has a handful of counts. The chain uses TRBV7-8 and TRBJ1-2; no definite D call. V was clipped by 5 bases and J by 2 bases, with 9 bases between them. The CDR3 has 13 residues. Germline-derived CDR1 and CDR2 are SGHVS and FQNEAQ. CDR3 amino acids: CASSTDTNYGYTF. The CDR3 nucleotides are TGTGCCAGCAGCACCGACACGAACTATGGCTACACCTTC.

The chain is built from TRBV2 and TRBJ1-2; no clear D gene. This CDR3 is built from 14 residues. Per germline, CDR1 SNHLY and CDR2 FYNNEI. V lost 10 bases to trimming and J lost 4 bases, with 19 bases between them. CDR3: CATRAYGLGYGYTF. CDR3 sequence (DNA): TGTGCCACTCGGGCGTACGGTTTGGGCTATGGCTACACCTTC.

This clone showed up just once. This chain connects TRBV6-1 to TRBJ1-1; no firm D call. The germline CDR1 and CDR2 sequences are MNHNS and SASEGT. The germline V and J ends were trimmed by 0 bases and 0 bases, with 2 bases remaining between them. The CDR3 has 13 amino acids. The CDR3 region has the DNA TGTGCCAGCAGTGAAGCCCTGAACACTGAAGCTTTCTTT. Residues: CASSEALNTEAFF.

This chain connects TRBV6-6 to TRBJ2-3; D remains ambiguous. This CDR3 spans 16 amino acids. The germline V gene encodes CDR1 MNHNY and CDR2 SVGAGI (reference sequence). V lost 7 bases, J lost 0 bases, and 17 bases lay in between. The CDR3 loop reads CASTPRAILSTDTQYF. The DNA for the CDR3 is TGTGCCAGCACCCCGAGAGCGATCCTTAGCACAGATACGCAGTATTTT.

In DNA, the CDR3 is TGTGCCTGGAGTGTTCGATCAACAGGGACGGAGCAGCCCCAGCATTTT. The encoded protein is CAWSVRSTGTEQPQHF. The rearrangement uses TRBV30 and TRBJ1-5; D is perhaps TRBD1 (6 bases). The CDR3 is 16 residues long. Between the trimmed V and J ends, which lost 0 bases and 7 bases, there was a span of 19 bases. The germline gives CDR1 GTSNPN, CDR2 SVGIG (reference sequence).

The chain carries TRBV7-9 and TRBJ2-5; a possible D gene is TRBD2 (6 bases). The V end lost 5 bases, the J end lost 5 bases, and 9 bases lay between the germline ends. Germline V gene lookup returns CDR1 SEHNR and CDR2 FQNEAQ (reference sequence). The CDR3 has 12 amino acids. CDR3 nucleotide sequence: TGTGCCAGCAGCGCGGGGTCTGAGACCCAGTACTTC. Its protein is CASSAGSETQYF. The full variable domain, in which reference TRBV7-9 and TRBJ2-5 provide the parts outside the CDR3, is DTGVSQNPRHKITKRGQNVTFRCDPISEHNRLYWYRQTLGQGPEFLTYFQNEAQLEKSRLLSDRFSAERPKGSFSTLEIQRTEQGDSAMYLCASSAGSETQYFGPGTRLLVL.

This clone was observed a handful of times. This chain links TRBV2 with TRBJ1-2, with D unresolved. The CDR3 runs 13 residues. V lost 3 bases to trimming and J lost 5 bases, with 10 bases between them. The germline V gene encodes CDR1 SNHLY and CDR2 FYNNEI. The CDR3 bases are TGTGCCAGCAGTGATTTAGGACTGTATGGCTACACCTTC. Protein product: CASSDLGLYGYTF.

In nucleotides, the CDR3 is TGTGCCAGCAGTCAGACACCAAACTATGGCTACACCTTC. Translation: CASSQTPNYGYTF. This chain links TRBV28 with TRBJ1-2, with no clear D. CDR3 length equals 13 residues. V was cut by 5 bases and J by 2 bases, with 9 bases left in between. Germline V gene sequence: CDR1 MDHEN, CDR2 SYDVKM.

The V gene is TRBV30, the J gene TRBJ1-5; D is uncertain. Germline CDR1 is GTSNPN and CDR2 is SVGIG (reference sequence). There are 17 residues in the CDR3. Trimming left V 2 bases short and J 0 bases short, with 17 bases between. This CDR3 reads CAWSRSVNPYSNQPQHF. The CDR3 nucleotides read TGTGCCTGGAGTCGCTCCGTGAACCCGTATAGCAATCAGCCCCAGCATTTT. Full variable domain (remainder filled in from reference TRBV30 and TRBJ1-5): SQTIHQWPATLVQPVGSPLSLECTVEGTSNPNLYWYRQAAGRGLQLLFYSVGIGQISSEVPQNLSASRPQDRQFILSSKKLLLSDSGFYLCAWSRSVNPYSNQPQHFGDGTRLSIL.

The rearrangement uses TRBV12-5 and TRBJ2-3, with TRBD1 matching over 9 bases. This CDR3 has 16 amino acids. J lost 6 bases, V lost 7 bases, and 14 bases had no gene match. The germline gives CDR1 LGHNT, CDR2 FRNRAP. In DNA, the CDR3 is TGTGCTAGTGCTCCCGTTTTTGGGACAGGGACGGATACGCAGTATTTT. Its protein product is CASAPVFGTGTDTQYF.

J is TRBJ2-3 and V is TRBV7-2, with unresolved D. The V end lost 4 bases, the J end lost 3 bases, and 11 bases lay between the germline ends. The CDR3 sequence is 14 residues long. Germline loops: CDR1 SGHTA, CDR2 FQGNSA. For the CDR3, the DNA is TGTGCCAGCAGCTCGTTCCTCCGAACAGATACGCAGTATTTT. It translates to CASSSFLRTDTQYF.